The 25 T cell receptor beta chains reported below all come from one sample, sequenced in a study of blood T cell repertoires in COVID-19. Sequenced by immunoSEQ multiplex PCR; TCRdb stores in-frame clones only, minus some. The table lists 150,000 to 250,000 clones, roughly four fifths of them singletons, with 6% to 8% in the top ten. Specimen: PBMCs or T cells enriched from blood (not recorded which). All receptors come from a man aged 40-55 years who had recovered from COVID-19.

This chain links TRBV9 with TRBJ1-2; 8 bases agree with TRBD1. V was clipped by 4 bases and J by 2 bases; unmatched bases: 7. The germline V gene encodes CDR1 SGDLS and CDR2 YYNGEE. CDR3 size: 15 residues. The CDR3 region is CASSQDRGLNYGYTF. CDR3 in DNA: TGTGCCAGCAGCCAAGACAGGGGTCTAAACTATGGCTACACCTTC. The full variable domain, its missing parts supplied by reference TRBV9 and TRBJ1-2, is DSGVTQTPKHLITATGQRVTLRCSPRSGDLSVYWYQQSLDQGLQFLIQYYNGEERAKGNILERFSAQQFPDLHSELNLSSLELGDSALYFCASSQDRGLNYGYTFGSGTRLTVV.

The chain recombines TRBV21-1 with TRBJ1-6. TRBV21-1 has pseudogene status. The CDR3 spans 20 residues. The CDR3 loop is CASSKADRTNPSQTDSPLHF. In DNA form, the CDR3 reads TGTGCCAGCAGCAAAGCGGATCGTACTAACCCCTCTCAGACTGATTCACCCCTCCACTTT.

The table lists this clone with a few counts. This chain connects TRBV30 to TRBJ2-7; 7 bases fit TRBD1. Germline CDR1 reads GTSNPN; CDR2 reads SVGIG (reference sequence). The V and J ends lost 3 bases and 5 bases, in that order; junction bases with no gene match: 7. This CDR3 region has 13 residues. The CDR3, as DNA: TGTGCCTGGAGGATCTCAGGGGGAAACGAGCAGTACTTC. Its protein is CAWRISGGNEQYF.

This sequence joins TRBV2 and TRBJ1-4; TRBD1 agrees at 8 bases. The CDR3 has 15 residues. CDR1 is SNHLY, CDR2 FYNNEI, per germline. The J segment lost 4 bases and the V segment lost 4 bases, leaving 5 bases of the junction unmatched. CDR3: CASSVRTGINEKLFF. The DNA for the CDR3 is TGTGCCAGCAGTGTCCGGACAGGGATTAATGAAAAACTGTTTTTT.

The J gene is TRBJ2-3, the V gene TRBV6-5; TRBD1 might be the D (6 bases). The CDR3 contains 15 residues. Germline CDR1 and CDR2: MNHEY and SVGAGI. V lost 4 bases and J lost 0, with 11 bases in between. The CDR3 sequence: CASSWTVPSTDTQYF. The CDR3 DNA reads as TGTGCCAGCAGTTGGACAGTCCCGAGCACAGATACGCAGTATTTT.

This clone has just a few counts. Different DNA sequences within this sample yield the same CDR3. The V gene is TRBV7-9, the J gene TRBJ1-5; D not certain. The germline gives CDR1 SEHNR, CDR2 FQNEAQ (reference sequence). Deletions cut 1 base from V and 3 bases from J, with 7 bases between. CDR3 length: 14 amino acids. The CDR3 DNA is TGTGCCAGCAGCTTAGGGGGAGTCAATCAGCCCCAGCATTTT. Translated, it gives CASSLGGVNQPQHF.

The chain carries TRBV28 and TRBJ1-1, with D possibly being TRBD1 (5 bases). The CDR3 length is 13 residues. The V gene's germline CDR1 is MDHEN and CDR2 SYDVKM. V was shortened by 2 bases and J by 4 bases, with 8 bases between the two germline ends. The CDR3 region has the DNA TGTGCCAGCAGTTTACAGGGTCCCACTGAAGCTTTCTTT. Protein: CASSLQGPTEAFF.

J is TRBJ2-7 and V is TRBV4-3, with a tentative D call TRBD1 (6 bases). Trimming shortened V by 0 bases and J by 3 bases, and 18 bases separated the two germline ends. This CDR3 spans 17 amino acids. Germline V gives CDR1 LGHNA, CDR2 YSLEER. CDR3 DNA sequence: TGCGCCAGCAGCCAAGAACCCCCGAGCAGGGGTTACTACGAGCAGTACTTC. It translates to CASSQEPPSRGYYEQYF.

This clone was counted once. V and J are TRBV5-1 and TRBJ2-2; 10 bases are shared with TRBD1. Germline trimming cut 4 bases from V and 6 bases from J; bases unmatched to any gene: 9. The germline CDR1 and CDR2 sequences are SGHRS and YFSETQ. CDR3 size: 16 residues. The DNA of the CDR3 is TGCGCCAGCAGCATGGATTCGACAGGGGGCCCCGGGGAGCTGTTTTTT. Its translation is CASSMDSTGGPGELFF.

The rearrangement links TRBV5-1 to TRBJ2-7; 11 positions agree with TRBD1. Germline CDR1 reads SGHRS; CDR2 reads YFSETQ. Trimming at V came to 2 bases and at J to 3 bases, leaving 1 base not matched to a gene. CDR3 size: 14 residues. CDR3: CASSFGTGGYEQYF. The CDR3 coding sequence is TGCGCCAGCAGCTTCGGGACAGGGGGCTACGAGCAGTACTTC.

The rearrangement links TRBV7-2 to TRBJ2-1; 7 bases agree with TRBD1. CDR1 and CDR2 (germline): SGHTA, FQGNSA. With V trimmed by 5 bases and J by 8 bases, 12 bases remained unmatched. CDR3 size: 15 residues. In nucleotides, the CDR3 is TGTGCCAGCAGCCCCCGCCCACGGACAGGCTATGAGCAGTTCTTC. This translates into CASSPRPRTGYEQFF.

The CDR3 sequence is CASSFGQKTNYGYTF. The CDR3 nucleotides read TGTGCCAGCAGTTTCGGACAGAAAACTAACTATGGCTACACCTTC. This rearrangement joins TRBV6-5 to TRBJ1-2, with D perhaps matching TRBD1 (6 bases). This CDR3 has 15 residues. Trimming left V 4 bases short and J 0 bases short, with 12 bases between. Germline assignment: CDR1 MNHEY and CDR2 SVGAGI.

The rearrangement uses TRBV7-9 and TRBJ1-1, with a weak D call TRBD1 (5 bases). Germline loops: CDR1 SEHNR, CDR2 FQNEAQ (reference sequence). The CDR3 loop spans 14 amino acids. With 5 bases removed from V and 3 bases from J, the gap between germline ends came to 13 bases. CDR3 protein: CASSPGRGDTEAFF. CDR3 coding DNA: TGTGCCAGCAGCCCCGGGCGGGGGGACACTGAAGCTTTCTTT.

The chain couples TRBV3-1 (or the pseudogene TRBV3-2) to TRBJ2-2, with 8 bases lining up with TRBD2. Looked up from germline, CDR1 is LGHDT and CDR2 is YNNKEL (reference sequence). This CDR3 spans 16 amino acids. The junction had 9 bases not matched to a gene; V was cut back by 4 bases and J by 5 bases. The CDR3 here is CASSPAGGRRTGELFF. CDR3 bases: TGTGCCAGCAGCCCGGCGGGGGGCCGGAGGACCGGGGAGCTGTTTTTT.

The table lists this clone with a count of one. The rearrangement joins TRBV18 to TRBJ1-1, with D maybe TRBD1 (5 bases). This CDR3 spans 16 amino acids. The V gene's germline CDR1 is KGHSH and CDR2 LQKENI. V was pared by 0 bases and J by 11 bases, with 22 bases between. In nucleotides, the CDR3 is TGTGCCAGCTCACCACCGCGGGGGGGATCGGTTCGTTGGGCTTTCTTT. As protein: CASSPPRGGSVRWAFF. Complete variable domain (other parts from reference TRBV18 and TRBJ1-1): NAGVMQNPRHLVRRRGQEARLRCSPMKGHSHVYWYRQLPEEGLKFMVYLQKENIIDESGMPKERFSAEFPKEGPSILRIQQVVRGDSAAYFCASSPPRGGSVRWAFFGQGTRLTVV.

The rearrangement uses TRBV3-1 (or the pseudogene TRBV3-2) and TRBJ1-6; 7 positions match TRBD1. The CDR3 is made up of 15 amino acids. Germline CDR1 reads LGHDT; CDR2 reads YNNKEL (reference sequence). With 3 bases clipped from V and 8 bases from J, the junction kept 7 bases outside the gene matches. The DNA of the CDR3 is TGTGCCAGCAGCCATCGACAGGGTTGGGATTCACCCCTCCACTTT. Its translation: CASSHRQGWDSPLHF.

This chain uses TRBV4-2 with TRBJ1-3; possibly TRBD1 for D (6 bases). V dropped 1 base and J dropped 0 bases, with 16 bases sitting between them. Germline lookup yields CDR1 LGHNA and CDR2 YNFKEQ. There are 18 residues in the CDR3. In DNA, the CDR3 is TGTGCCAGCAGCCAAGTGGGAGGGGGGGGCTTCTCTGGAAACACCATATATTTT. As protein: CASSQVGGGGFSGNTIYF.

The chain uses TRBV6-5 and TRBJ2-1; D is unresolved. The V and J ends lost 0 bases and 2 bases respectively, with 11 bases between them. The CDR3 has 16 residues. Germline CDR1 reads MNHEY; CDR2 reads SVGAGI. For the CDR3, the DNA is TGTGCCAGCAGTTACTCCTTGCCTATTACCTACAATGAGCAGTTCTTC. As protein: CASSYSLPITYNEQFF.

The V and J genes are TRBV4-2 and TRBJ1-1; D might be TRBD1 (5 bases). The CDR3 extends over 15 amino acids. Germline CDR1 is LGHNA and CDR2 is YNFKEQ. V was cut by 4 bases and J by 4 bases, with 16 bases left in between. The CDR3 here is CASSLNGGSSTEAFF. The CDR3 DNA sequence: TGTGCCAGCAGCCTCAACGGGGGAAGTAGCACTGAAGCTTTCTTT.

V is TRBV5-1 and J is TRBJ1-2; TRBD1 aligns across 8 bases. The V and J ends lost 2 bases and 5 bases, in that order; junction bases with no gene match: 11. Germline assignment: CDR1 SGHRS and CDR2 YFSETQ. The CDR3 extends over 16 amino acids. In DNA form, the CDR3 reads TGCGCCAGCAGCTTCGGGACAGGCCCTCCTCATTATGGCTACACCTTC. This codes for CASSFGTGPPHYGYTF.

V usage is TRBV19 and J usage is TRBJ1-4, with 7 bases lining up with TRBD1. From germline, CDR1 is LNHDA and CDR2 SQIVND (reference sequence). The CDR3 sequence is 17 residues long. V trimming: 3 bases; J trimming: 4 bases; junction bases outside the gene matches: 11. CDR3: CASSMVGSGTDNEKLFF. The CDR3 coding sequence is TGTGCCAGTAGTATGGTCGGGTCGGGGACAGATAATGAAAAACTGTTTTTT.

The rearrangement joins TRBV18 to TRBJ2-3; 8 positions agree with TRBD2. This CDR3 is 21 amino acids long. Trimming took 3 bases from V and 0 from J; bases not matched to a gene: 20. Germline V gene data show CDR1 as KGHSH and CDR2 as LQKENI. In nucleotides, the CDR3 is TGTGCCAGCTCACCTCCCGTCGGGGGGGCAATCGAGAAGCCTAGCACAGATACGCAGTATTTT. Translated: CASSPPVGGAIEKPSTDTQYF.

CDR3 residues: CASGQGWRSSPLHF. CDR3 nucleotide sequence: TGTGCCAGCGGACAGGGTTGGCGAAGCTCACCCCTCCACTTT. The V call is TRBV6-4, the J call TRBJ1-6; 8 bases are shared with TRBD1. Trimming removed 8 bases from V and 10 bases from J; junction bases left unmatched: 10. The CDR3 totals 14 residues. Germline CDR1 MRHNA, CDR2 SNTAGT.

V and J are TRBV12-3 or TRBV12-4 and TRBJ1-1; D remains unclear. V was trimmed by 10 bases and J by 1 base, leaving 13 bases between them. The CDR3 loop spans 13 amino acids. CDR3: CAISHTRNTEAFF. The CDR3 DNA is TGTGCCATATCTCATACACGGAACACTGAAGCTTTCTTT.

This chain connects TRBV6-2 or TRBV6-3 to TRBJ1-5; possible D gene TRBD1, 6 bases. Trimming pared 6 bases from V and 9 bases from J, leaving 30 bases between. The CDR3 extends over 18 amino acids. Germline values: CDR1 MNHEY, CDR2 SVGEGT. The CDR3 sequence: CASSLNLKNRVADGPQHF. The DNA for the CDR3 is TGTGCCAGCAGCTTAAACCTCAAAAACAGGGTTGCTGATGGGCCCCAGCATTTT.